The TCR beta chain under discussion was sequenced for a study of CD8 T cells in Susac syndrome. Study findings and constraints: Across the total CD8+ repertoires, over 15 Susac-specific public clones were found. The CD8+ TEMRA repertoires yielded about 5 such clones.

Random hexamers were used to reverse transcribe the RNA input (roughly 0.5 to 1 ug). The CDR3 of TCR beta was amplified by immunoSEQ multiplex PCR across 54 Vbeta and 13 Jbeta. TCRdb re-analysed the immunoSEQ multiplex PCR reads in MiXCR, keeping a single row per CDR3 protein. The sample lists about 83,000 distinct CDR3 sequences, approximately 96% occurring once. As regards this clonotype: Its cognate antigen is unknown.

The sequencing sample was made of CD8+ T cells from PBMCs. This TCR was sampled from a human donor with Susac syndrome.

As DNA, the CDR3 is TGTGCCAGCAGTTTATCCGGCTACACTGAAGCTTTCTTT. The encoded protein is CASSLSGYTEAFF. The chain links TRBV27 to TRBJ1-1; no reliable D call. Trimming pared 0 bases from V and 3 bases from J, leaving 5 bases between. CDR1 MNHEY and CDR2 SMNVEV come from the germline V gene (reference sequence). This CDR3 has 13 residues.